This T cell receptor (beta chain) was identified in a study of blood T cell repertoires in COVID-19. The V and J ends lost 2 bases and 6 bases respectively, with 18 bases between them. The CDR3 loop spans 16 amino acids. CDR1 is LGHNA and CDR2 is YSLEER in the germline V gene. Profiled with immunoSEQ multiplex PCR; TCRdb holds only in-frame clones, not every one. The sample lists some 130,000 clones, roughly four fifths occurring once. This TCR was recovered from a man older than 75 with acute or convalescent COVID-19. The specimen sequenced was peripheral blood. This chain joins TRBV4-3 and TRBJ2-3, with D perhaps TRBD2 (6 bases). DNA for the CDR3: TGCGCCAGCAGCCAAAGTTTCGCGACTAGGGGTGATACGCAGTATTTT. Protein: CASSQSFATRGDTQYF.